The 32 T cell receptor beta chains given below trace back to one sample, sequenced in a study of regulatory T cells in long-lasting Graves disease. Specified time point: persistent/refractory GD, antithyroid drugs over 5 years with positive TRAb. Construction of the TCR library relied on RNA isolated from PBMCs. Building of the TCR beta libraries involved iRepertoire HTBI primers and Arm-PCR of CDR3 regions. TCRdb ran MiXCR on the multiplex PCR reads and lists one entry per CDR3 protein. Here the sample spans around 460,000 distinct CDR3 sequences, less than 25% being singletons. The input for sequencing was peripheral blood mononuclear cells (PBMCs), taken when the disease was refractory, from a patient treated with antithyroid drugs. The receptors shown here come from a female donor with Graves disease.

At least ten counts were recorded for this clonotype. The genes are TRBV28 and TRBJ2-7; the D is unclear. Trimming took off 3 bases at V and 4 bases at J, with 7 bases between the two ends. In germline, CDR1 is MDHEN, CDR2 SYDVKM. CDR3 size: 12 residues. As DNA, the CDR3 is TGTGCCAGCAGTTTCGGCTTTTACGAGCAGTACTTC. This sequence encodes CASSFGFYEQYF.

This clonotype was observed once. Germline and junction disagree at one end, which may indicate a read error. The CDR3 sequence: CASSLDQNTEALF. CDR3 DNA: TGTGCCAGCAGCTTAGACCAGAACACTGAAGCTCTCTTT. The chain carries TRBV7-2 and TRBJ1-1; D is uncertain. The CDR3 runs 13 residues. The V gene's germline CDR1 is SGHTA and CDR2 FQGNSA.

Only a few counts were recorded for this clonotype. This chain joins TRBV20-1 and TRBJ1-6; the D gene is possibly TRBD1 (5 bases). Trimming cost V 6 bases and J 5 bases, with 17 bases left between them. This CDR3 spans 15 amino acids. Germline V gene data show CDR1 as DFQATT and CDR2 as SNEGSKA (reference sequence). The CDR3 protein is CSAQGQRGDNSPLHF. For the CDR3, the DNA is TGCAGTGCCCAGGGCCAAAGGGGTGATAATTCACCCCTCCACTTT.

This clonotype was picked up a small number of times. The junction and the germline gene differ at one end; a read error may be behind it. This chain links TRBV14 with TRBJ1-1; 7 bases align to TRBD1. This CDR3 has 14 residues. CDR1 and CDR2 from the germline V gene are SGHDN and FVKESK. For the CDR3, the DNA is TGTACCAGCAGCCAGGAGACAGGGAATGAGGAAGCTTTCTTT. Its translation: CTSSQETGNEEAFF.

This clonotype was seen a few times. The chain carries TRBV20-1 and TRBJ2-5; 8 nucleotides line up with TRBD1. V lost 8 bases and J lost 1; bases outside the gene matches: 9. Looked up from germline, CDR1 is DFQATT and CDR2 is SNEGSKA (reference sequence). The CDR3 has 14 residues. The CDR3 sequence: CSSQFTGGQETQYF. CDR3 nucleotides: TGCAGTTCCCAATTTACAGGGGGCCAAGAGACCCAGTACTTC.

A word on this clonotype: A clone one base away is much larger, so this may be a read error. The chain carries TRBV2 and TRBJ1-6; D perhaps matches TRBD1 (5 bases). The CDR3 runs to 12 residues. Germline CDR1 is SNHLY and CDR2 is FYNNEI. With 5 bases removed from V and 11 bases from J, the gap between germline ends came to 10 bases. The CDR3 here is CASSPGNTPLHF. The CDR3 nucleotides are TGTGCCAGCAGTCCAGGGAATACACCCCTCCACTTT.

This clonotype was recorded a few times. The chain employs TRBV19 and TRBJ1-2; D gene ambiguous. CDR1 LNHDA and CDR2 SQIVND come from the germline V gene (reference sequence). V shed 5 bases and J shed 0 bases, with 16 bases lying between them. The CDR3 has 16 amino acids. The CDR3 DNA is TGTGCCAGTAGTCGGGCAGCGCAGCCTACTAACTATGGCTACACCTTC. It encodes CASSRAAQPTNYGYTF.

The rearrangement joins TRBV10-3 to TRBJ2-1; 11 nucleotides align to TRBD2. The CDR3 has 16 residues. Germline CDR1 ENHRY, CDR2 SYGVKD. V shed 4 bases and J 9 bases; nucleotides not matched to a gene: 11. CDR3 residues: CAISGTGTSGSGEQFF. The CDR3 region has the DNA TGTGCCATCAGTGGTACCGGGACTAGCGGCTCCGGTGAGCAGTTCTTC.

This clonotype has ten or more counts. The rearrangement links TRBV19 to TRBJ1-1; D might be TRBD1 (6 bases). Per germline, CDR1 LNHDA and CDR2 SQIVND (reference sequence). CDR3 length equals 12 residues. V lost 6 bases and J lost 8, with 13 bases in between. CDR3: CASSPRGYEAFF. CDR3 coding DNA: TGTGCCAGTAGCCCGAGGGGGTACGAAGCTTTCTTT.

The chain uses TRBV6-1 and TRBJ2-1; TRBD2 aligns across 8 bases. CDR3 size: 15 residues. Germline V CDR1 and CDR2: MNHNS, SASEGT. The V and J ends lost 5 bases and 5 bases, in that order; junction bases with no gene match: 8. DNA for the CDR3: TGTGCCAGCAGTCCCAGGCGGGAGGCCCACAATGAGCAGTTCTTC. Amino acids: CASSPRREAHNEQFF.

The chain links TRBV9 to TRBJ2-5; 10 bases are shared with TRBD2. Germline CDR1 SGDLS, CDR2 YYNGEE. This CDR3 has 15 residues. Trimming took 3 bases from V and 4 from J; bases not matched to a gene: 6. Here the CDR3 DNA reads TGTGCCAGCAGCGACCCCGGGACTAGCGTAGAGACCCAGTACTTC. This codes for CASSDPGTSVETQYF.

This clonotype was counted ten times or more. The chain uses TRBV28 and TRBJ2-1; 7 nucleotides match TRBD2. The CDR3 spans 15 residues. CDR1 and CDR2 from the germline V gene are MDHEN and SYDVKM. J gave up 7 bases and V 4 bases, and 10 bases lay outside the gene matches. CDR3: CASSWVAGVRNEQFF. The CDR3 DNA is TGTGCCAGCAGTTGGGTGGCGGGAGTGCGAAATGAGCAGTTCTTC.

This clonotype was seen more than once but under ten times. This chain uses TRBV29-1 with TRBJ1-5; D may be TRBD1 (5 bases). The V and J ends lost 3 bases and 5 bases respectively, with 11 bases between them. Germline V CDR1 and CDR2: SQVTM, ANQGSEA. The CDR3 totals 13 residues. The CDR3 here is CSVEGTQDQPQHF. The CDR3 DNA sequence: TGCAGCGTTGAGGGGACCCAAGATCAGCCCCAGCATTTT.

This clonotype was found a few times. The gene calls are TRBV5-5 and TRBJ2-7; D may be TRBD1 (6 bases). CDR3 size: 14 residues. Trimming left V 3 bases short and J 1 base short, with 11 bases between. The germline CDR1 and CDR2 sequences are SGHKS and YYEKEE (reference sequence). CDR3 loop: CASSWGQRSYEQYF. CDR3 in DNA: TGTGCCAGCAGCTGGGGGCAGAGGTCCTACGAGCAGTACTTC. The full variable domain, with the rest looked up from reference TRBV5-5 and TRBJ2-7, is DAGVTQSPTHLIKTRGQQVTLRCSPISGHKSVSWYQQVLGQGPQFIFQYYEKEERGRGNFPDRFSARQFPNYSSELNVNALLLGDSALYLCASSWGQRSYEQYFGPGTRLTVT.

This clonotype showed up just once. The J gene is TRBJ1-4, the V gene TRBV20-1; D not resolved. CDR3 length: 12 amino acids. Per the germline V gene, CDR1 is DFQATT and CDR2 is SNEGSKA (reference sequence). Trimming left V 0 bases short and J 8 bases short, with 7 bases between. The CDR3 here is CSARERREKLFF. The CDR3 DNA reads TGCAGTGCTAGAGAGAGGAGGGAAAAACTGTTTTTT.

Note on this clonotype: Since a much larger clone is just one base distant, this may be a read error. This chain links TRBV27 with TRBJ2-6, with D maybe TRBD1 (5 bases). This CDR3 spans 16 amino acids. CDR1 and CDR2 (germline): MNHEY, SMNVEV (reference sequence). CDR3: CARSFQGPPGANVLTF. The CDR3 DNA reads TGTGCCCGCAGTTTCCAGGGCCCTCCTGGGGCCAACGTCCTGACTTTC.

This clonotype was recorded many times. This rearrangement joins TRBV28 to TRBJ1-5; a weak D match, TRBD1 (5 bases). Germline V gene sequence: CDR1 MDHEN, CDR2 SYDVKM. V was cut by 7 bases and J by 8 bases, with 12 bases left in between. The CDR3 consists of 12 residues. The CDR3 DNA is TGTGCCAGCAACCCCCGAGGGGAGCCCCAGCATTTT. Encoded protein: CASNPRGEPQHF.

The CDR3 sequence is CASSMPTGLGQPNTEAFF. CDR3 DNA sequence: TGTGCCAGCAGCATGCCTACCGGACTTGGACAGCCGAACACTGAAGCTTTCTTT. The rearrangement links TRBV6-1 to TRBJ1-1; D is possibly TRBD1 (6 bases). CDR1 is MNHNS, CDR2 SASEGT, per germline. Trimming pared 6 bases from V and 1 base from J, leaving 24 bases between. The CDR3 has 18 amino acids.

Ten or more counts support this clonotype. The V and J genes are TRBV24-1 and TRBJ2-7; D gene unclear. The ends were cut back, 8 bases at V and 3 bases at J, with 7 bases in the middle. This CDR3 contains 11 residues. Per germline, CDR1 KGHDR and CDR2 SFDVKD. In DNA form, the CDR3 reads TGTGCCACCAATAGCAGCTACGAGCAGTACTTC. It is translated as CATNSSYEQYF.

This chain uses TRBV6-1 with TRBJ2-2; tentatively, D is TRBD1 or TRBD2 (6 bases each). V gave up 11 bases and J gave up 0 bases, with 10 bases separating them. The CDR3 contains 13 residues. The germline V gene encodes CDR1 MNHNS and CDR2 SASEGT. The CDR3 DNA follows: TGTGCCGGAGGGACACCGAACACCGGGGAGCTGTTTTTT. It yields the protein CAGGTPNTGELFF.

The chain uses TRBV2 and TRBJ2-3; D is possibly TRBD2 (6 bases). Trimming shortened V by 0 bases and J by 6 bases, and 16 bases separated the two germline ends. Germline CDR1 reads SNHLY; CDR2 reads FYNNEI. The CDR3 length is 16 residues. The CDR3 bases are TGTGCCAGCAGTGAAGCTTCCCTACTAGCCGGTGATACGCAGTATTTT. Its protein is CASSEASLLAGDTQYF.

This clonotype was detected many times. The chain is built from TRBV20-1 and TRBJ1-1; TRBD1 is a possible D gene (5 bases). The V gene lost 3 bases and the J gene lost 1 base, with 12 bases spanning the gap. Germline V gene sequence: CDR1 DFQATT, CDR2 SNEGSKA (reference sequence). This CDR3 comprises 14 residues. CDR3 sequence (DNA): TGCAGTGCTAGGATGACAGACCCGAACACTGAAGCTTTCTTT. This gives the protein CSARMTDPNTEAFF.

This clonotype was seen many times. This chain connects TRBV28 to TRBJ2-5, with 9 bases aligning to TRBD1. Germline V gives CDR1 MDHEN, CDR2 SYDVKM. Trimming cost V 6 bases and J 9 bases; bases outside gene matches: 14. The CDR3 spans 15 residues. As DNA, the CDR3 is TGTGCCAGCAGCATTCGACAGGGGGGCAGTCAGGCCCAGTACTTC. Its protein is CASSIRQGGSQAQYF.

Remarks on this clonotype: This sequence may be a read error, since a much larger clone differs from it by one base. The rearrangement uses TRBV11-1 and TRBJ2-7; D ambiguous. The V gene lost 6 bases and the J gene lost 0 bases, with 15 bases spanning the gap. Germline CDR1 reads SGHAT; CDR2 reads FQDESV (reference sequence). The CDR3 has 15 residues. The CDR3 is CASRGSSLSSYEQYF. The CDR3 region has the DNA TGTGCCAGCAGGGGAAGCAGCCTCAGCTCCTACGAGCAGTACTTC.

The chain is built from TRBV6-1 and TRBJ1-5; 7 bases map to TRBD1. This CDR3 contains 14 residues. Germline V lookup: CDR1 MNHNS, CDR2 SASEGT. Trimming took 8 bases from V and 11 from J; bases not matched to a gene: 15. CDR3 coding DNA: TGTGCCAGCCGGGCAGGGGGTGACAATCTAGCCCAGCATTTT. Protein product: CASRAGGDNLAQHF.

This clonotype was found many times. The rearrangement joins TRBV2 to TRBJ1-5; 8 nucleotides line up with TRBD1. The V gene's germline CDR1 is SNHLY and CDR2 FYNNEI. V shed 6 bases, J shed 7 bases, and the junction held 8 bases outside the gene matches. The CDR3 has 14 amino acids. The CDR3 spells CASSPGGAVQPQHF. CDR3 bases: TGTGCCAGCAGCCCAGGGGGCGCGGTGCAGCCCCAGCATTTT.

This clonotype has a handful of counts. The CDR3 loop reads CASSVPERRGTDTQYF. The CDR3 coding sequence is TGTGCCAGCAGCGTACCGGAGCGGAGAGGCACAGATACGCAGTATTTT. J is TRBJ2-3 and V is TRBV9, with D tentatively TRBD2 (5 bases). V was trimmed by 1 base and J by 1 base, leaving 13 bases between them. CDR3 length equals 16 residues. Germline V gene lookup returns CDR1 SGDLS and CDR2 YYNGEE.

This sequence joins TRBV28 and TRBJ2-2, with D possibly TRBD2 on 5 matching bases. The V and J ends lost 6 bases and 13 bases respectively, with 18 bases between them. The CDR3 length is 13 residues. Germline values: CDR1 MDHEN, CDR2 SYDVKM. The CDR3 sequence: CASRQIHRGGLFF. CDR3 nucleotides: TGTGCCAGCAGGCAGATACACCGGGGTGGGCTGTTTTTT.

This clonotype was counted at least ten times. This chain uses TRBV12-3 or TRBV12-4 with TRBJ1-2, with TRBD1 matching over 7 bases. The CDR3 totals 14 residues. Unmatched junction bases numbered 13, after V lost 7 bases and J lost 8 bases. CDR3 in amino acids: CASTLGTAQRGYTF. The CDR3 nucleotides are TGTGCCAGCACCTTAGGGACAGCGCAGCGAGGCTACACCTTC.

The J gene is TRBJ2-3, the V gene TRBV28; 9 nucleotides agree with TRBD2. V lost 8 bases to trimming and J lost 6 bases; unmatched junction nucleotides: 6. CDR1 is MDHEN and CDR2 is SYDVKM in the germline V gene. This CDR3 is built from 13 residues. The CDR3 DNA reads TGTGCCAGCGCGGGGGGGCAGGATGATACGCAGTATTTT. Translating gives CASAGGQDDTQYF.

This clonotype was detected many times. The J gene is TRBJ1-2, the V gene TRBV30, with no clear D. The length of the CDR3 is 12 residues. Trimming cost V 3 bases and J 7 bases, with 12 bases left between them. CDR1 and CDR2 (germline): GTSNPN, SVGIG (reference sequence). CDR3 amino acids: CAWSVGVGGYTF. As DNA, the CDR3 is TGTGCCTGGAGCGTCGGGGTGGGTGGCTACACCTTC.

The rearrangement uses TRBV24-1 and TRBJ2-2; weak D call: TRBD1 (6 bases). The CDR3 length is 14 residues. The germline V gene has CDR1 KGHDR and CDR2 SFDVKD. Trimming removed 10 bases from V and 2 bases from J, with 13 bases in between. CDR3 DNA sequence: TGTGCCACGGCGCCGGGACACAACACCGGGGAGCTGTTTTTT. Its protein product is CATAPGHNTGELFF.